Shown below are 4 T cell receptor beta chains from a single sample sequenced in a study of shared clonotypes between healthy human individuals. Produced via immunoSEQ multiplex PCR; TCRdb's table is partial and in-frame only. The sample carries 2 million to 2.5 million clones, about nine tenths recorded once. What was sequenced was naive CD4+ T cells from PBMCs. Subset reported: CD45RA+ positively selected. These receptors came from a young man in good health. Some clones in this sample may be carry-over from other donors' samples.

This rearrangement joins TRBV23-1 to TRBJ1-4; D is ambiguous. TRBV23-1 is reported as an ORF; its role is uncertain. This CDR3 comprises 22 residues. V was clipped by 0 bases and J by 0 bases, with 26 bases between them. CDR3 residues: CASSQSRRVELDWAATNEKLFF. The CDR3 DNA follows: TGCGCCAGCAGTCAATCGAGGAGAGTAGAGTTGGACTGGGCGGCAACTAATGAAAAACTGTTTTTT.

The chain uses TRBV4-1 and TRBJ2-3; 9 bases align to TRBD2. The V gene end was trimmed by 0 bases and the J gene end by 4 bases; junction bases not matched to a gene: 14. The CDR3 totals 19 residues. Germline CDR1 reads MGHRA; CDR2 reads YSYEKL. The CDR3 sequence is CASSQDWREGRNVADTQYF. Written as DNA, the CDR3 is TGCGCCAGCAGCCAAGATTGGCGGGAGGGCCGAAATGTCGCAGATACGCAGTATTTT.

This clone was picked up one time. V usage is TRBV4-1 and J usage is TRBJ1-2; maybe TRBD1 (5 bases). V was trimmed by 4 bases and J by 0 bases, leaving 15 bases between them. Germline CDR1 and CDR2: MGHRA and YSYEKL. CDR3 length: 16 amino acids. CDR3 nucleotide sequence: TGCGCCAGCAGCCCCATTGACAGATTAGCTAACTATGGCTACACCTTC. It yields the protein CASSPIDRLANYGYTF.

The chain links TRBV4-1 to TRBJ1-2, with D uncertain. CDR3 length: 16 residues. Trimming took off 0 bases at V and 2 bases at J, with 13 bases between the two ends. The germline CDR1 and CDR2 sequences are MGHRA and YSYEKL. Here the CDR3 reads CASSQDAASVNYGYTF. CDR3 sequence (DNA): TGCGCCAGCAGCCAAGATGCGGCGAGCGTGAACTATGGCTACACCTTC.